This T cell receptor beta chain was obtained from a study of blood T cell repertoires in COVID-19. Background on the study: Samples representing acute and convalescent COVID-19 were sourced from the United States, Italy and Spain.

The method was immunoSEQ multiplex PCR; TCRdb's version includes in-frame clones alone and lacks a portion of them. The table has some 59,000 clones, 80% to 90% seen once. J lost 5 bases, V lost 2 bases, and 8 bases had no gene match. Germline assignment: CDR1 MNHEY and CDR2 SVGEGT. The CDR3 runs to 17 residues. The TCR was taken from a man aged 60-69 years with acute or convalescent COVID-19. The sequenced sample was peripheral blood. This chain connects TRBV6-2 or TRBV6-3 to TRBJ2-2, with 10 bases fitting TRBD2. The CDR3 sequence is CASSYPSGGARTGELFF. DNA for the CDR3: TGTGCCAGCAGTTACCCGAGCGGGGGGGCCAGGACCGGGGAGCTGTTTTTT.